This T cell receptor beta chain derives from a study of cytomegalovirus exposure and HLA in healthy donors. The CDR3 is made up of 15 amino acids. Germline CDR1 is MGHRA and CDR2 is YSYEKL. The V gene lost 8 bases and the J gene lost 8 bases, with 22 bases spanning the gap. Regarding the study as a whole: Sequences of the TCR beta chain were said to predict the HLA-A and HLA-B alleles of most subjects accurately. Most sequenced TCRs were rare (though some public TCRs occurred in many donors). A later examination showed that TCR association rates differed by HLA locus, with DRB1 most and HLA-C fewest.

Healthy individuals who donated bone marrow served as the donors. Turning to this clone: Its specificity is unknown.

Primers for the PCR totalled 60 Vbeta and 13 Jbeta. This table comes from immunoSEQ multiplex PCR, and its TCRdb copy is limited to in-frame clones, with some not included. The sample carries some 200,000 clones, approximately 80% recorded once. The chain recombines TRBV4-1 with TRBJ1-3; D is uncertain. The sequence came from a woman in her 30s in good health and CMV-seronegative. The sample comprised PBMCs. The CDR3 DNA follows: TGCGCCAGCTCCCGGATAAGAGCGGAGGCGGACACCATATATTTT. Its protein is CASSRIRAEADTIYF.